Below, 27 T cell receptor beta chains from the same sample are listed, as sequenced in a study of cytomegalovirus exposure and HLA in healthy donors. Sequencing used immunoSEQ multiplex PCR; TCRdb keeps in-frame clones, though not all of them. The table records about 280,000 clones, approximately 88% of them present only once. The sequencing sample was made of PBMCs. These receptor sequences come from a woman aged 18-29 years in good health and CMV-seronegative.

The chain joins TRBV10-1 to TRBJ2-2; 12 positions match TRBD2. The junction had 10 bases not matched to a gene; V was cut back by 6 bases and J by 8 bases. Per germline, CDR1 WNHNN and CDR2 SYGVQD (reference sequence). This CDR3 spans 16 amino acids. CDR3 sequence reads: CASRPGLAGTEGELFF. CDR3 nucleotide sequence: TGCGCCAGCAGGCCGGGACTAGCGGGTACTGAAGGGGAGCTGTTTTTT.

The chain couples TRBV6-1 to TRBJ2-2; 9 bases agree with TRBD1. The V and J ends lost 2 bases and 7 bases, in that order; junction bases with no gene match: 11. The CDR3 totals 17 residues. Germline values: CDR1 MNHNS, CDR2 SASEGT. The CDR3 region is CASSESPPGQGFGELFF. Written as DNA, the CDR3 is TGTGCCAGCAGTGAAAGTCCCCCGGGACAGGGTTTCGGGGAGCTGTTTTTT.

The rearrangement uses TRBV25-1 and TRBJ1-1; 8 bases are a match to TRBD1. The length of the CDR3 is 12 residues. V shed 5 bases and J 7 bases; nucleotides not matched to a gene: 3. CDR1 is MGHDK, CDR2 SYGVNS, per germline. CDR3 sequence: CASSLGTGEAFF. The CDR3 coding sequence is TGTGCCAGCAGTCTAGGGACAGGTGAAGCTTTCTTT.

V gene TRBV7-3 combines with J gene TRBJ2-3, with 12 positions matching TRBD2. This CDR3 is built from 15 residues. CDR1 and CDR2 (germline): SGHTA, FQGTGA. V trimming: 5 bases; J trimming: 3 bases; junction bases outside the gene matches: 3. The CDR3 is CASSLGLAGTDTQYF. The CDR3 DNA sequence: TGTGCCAGCAGCCTCGGACTAGCGGGAACAGATACGCAGTATTTT.

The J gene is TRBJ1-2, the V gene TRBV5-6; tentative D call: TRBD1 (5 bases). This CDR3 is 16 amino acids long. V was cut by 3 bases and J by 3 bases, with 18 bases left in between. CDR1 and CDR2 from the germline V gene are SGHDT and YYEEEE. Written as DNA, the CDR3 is TGTGCCAGCAGCTCGCTCTATGTGGGGACTGACTATGGCTACACCTTC. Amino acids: CASSSLYVGTDYGYTF.

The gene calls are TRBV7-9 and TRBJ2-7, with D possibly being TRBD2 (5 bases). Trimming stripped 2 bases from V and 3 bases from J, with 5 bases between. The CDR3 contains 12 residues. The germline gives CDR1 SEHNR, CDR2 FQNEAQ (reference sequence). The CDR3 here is CASSLRDYEQYF. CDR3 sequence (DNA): TGTGCCAGCAGCTTACGGGACTACGAGCAGTACTTC.

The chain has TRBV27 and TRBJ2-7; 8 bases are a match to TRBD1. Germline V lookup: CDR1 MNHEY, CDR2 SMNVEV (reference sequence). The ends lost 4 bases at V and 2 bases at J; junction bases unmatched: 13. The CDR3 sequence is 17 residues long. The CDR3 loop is CASSSKLGQVTTYEQYF. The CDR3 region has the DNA TGTGCCAGCAGTTCCAAACTGGGACAGGTAACTACCTACGAGCAGTACTTC.

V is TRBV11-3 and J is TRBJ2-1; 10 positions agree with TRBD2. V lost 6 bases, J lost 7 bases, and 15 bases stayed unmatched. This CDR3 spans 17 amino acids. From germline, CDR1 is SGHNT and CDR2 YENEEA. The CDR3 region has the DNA TGTGCCAGCAGTTCGGGAGGAGCTAGCGGGAGTTTAAATGAGCAGTTCTTC. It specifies CASSSGGASGSLNEQFF.

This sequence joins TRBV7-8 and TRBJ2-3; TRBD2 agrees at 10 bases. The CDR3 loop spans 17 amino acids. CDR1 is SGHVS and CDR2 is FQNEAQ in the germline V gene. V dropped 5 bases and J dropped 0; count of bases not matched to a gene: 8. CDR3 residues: CASSPSLAGASTDTQYF. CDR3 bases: TGTGCCAGCAGCCCCTCTCTAGCGGGGGCTAGCACAGATACGCAGTATTTT.

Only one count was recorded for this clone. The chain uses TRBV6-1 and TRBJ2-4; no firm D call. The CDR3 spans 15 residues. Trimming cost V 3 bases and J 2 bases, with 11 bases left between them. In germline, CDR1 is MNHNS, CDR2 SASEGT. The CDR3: CASSEHPGTKNIQYF. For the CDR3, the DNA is TGTGCCAGCAGTGAGCATCCAGGAACCAAAAACATTCAGTACTTC.

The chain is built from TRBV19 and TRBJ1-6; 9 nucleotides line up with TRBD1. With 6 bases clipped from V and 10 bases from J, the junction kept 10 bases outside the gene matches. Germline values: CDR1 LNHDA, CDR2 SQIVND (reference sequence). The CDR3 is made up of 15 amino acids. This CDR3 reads CASSTAGQGRSPLHF. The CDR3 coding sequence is TGTGCCAGTAGCACCGCGGGACAGGGAAGATCACCCCTCCACTTT.

CDR3 loop: CASIRGNQPQHF. Written as DNA, the CDR3 is TGTGCCAGCATTCGGGGCAATCAGCCCCAGCATTTT. The rearrangement joins TRBV28 to TRBJ1-5; no firm D call. The ends were cut back, 7 bases at V and 2 bases at J, with 6 bases in the middle. CDR1 is MDHEN, CDR2 SYDVKM, per germline. The CDR3 sequence is 12 residues long.

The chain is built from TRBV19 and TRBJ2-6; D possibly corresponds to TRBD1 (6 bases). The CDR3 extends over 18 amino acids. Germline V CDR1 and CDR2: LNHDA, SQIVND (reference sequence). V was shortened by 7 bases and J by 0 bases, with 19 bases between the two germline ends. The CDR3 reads CASNSRQGIFSGANVLTF. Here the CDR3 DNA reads TGTGCCAGTAATAGTAGGCAGGGGATATTCTCTGGGGCCAACGTCCTGACTTTC.

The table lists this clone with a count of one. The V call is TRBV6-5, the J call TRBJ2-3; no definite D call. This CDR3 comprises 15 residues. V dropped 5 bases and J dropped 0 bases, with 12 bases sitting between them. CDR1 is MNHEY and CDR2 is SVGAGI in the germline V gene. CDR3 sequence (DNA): TGTGCCAGCAGTCCGCGAGGAACTAGCACAGATACGCAGTATTTT. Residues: CASSPRGTSTDTQYF.

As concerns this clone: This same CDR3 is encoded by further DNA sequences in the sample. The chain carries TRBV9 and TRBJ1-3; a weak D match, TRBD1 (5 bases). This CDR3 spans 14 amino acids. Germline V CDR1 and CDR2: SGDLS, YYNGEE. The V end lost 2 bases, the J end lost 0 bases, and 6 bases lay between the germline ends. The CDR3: CASSVDSSGNTIYF. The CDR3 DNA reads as TGTGCCAGCAGCGTCGACAGCTCTGGAAACACCATATATTTT.

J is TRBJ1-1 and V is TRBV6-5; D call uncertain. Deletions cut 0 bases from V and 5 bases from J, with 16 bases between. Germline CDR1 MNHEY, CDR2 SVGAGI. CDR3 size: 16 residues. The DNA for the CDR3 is TGTGCCAGCAGTTACTCGAGTAACTCTCGGGGAACTGAAGCTTTCTTT. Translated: CASSYSSNSRGTEAFF.

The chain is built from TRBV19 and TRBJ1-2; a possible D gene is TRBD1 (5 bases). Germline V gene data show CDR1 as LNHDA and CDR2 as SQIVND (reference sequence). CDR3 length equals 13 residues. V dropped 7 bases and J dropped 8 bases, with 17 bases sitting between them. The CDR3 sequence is CASMAGPYKGYTF. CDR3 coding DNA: TGTGCCAGTATGGCAGGGCCGTATAAAGGCTACACCTTC.

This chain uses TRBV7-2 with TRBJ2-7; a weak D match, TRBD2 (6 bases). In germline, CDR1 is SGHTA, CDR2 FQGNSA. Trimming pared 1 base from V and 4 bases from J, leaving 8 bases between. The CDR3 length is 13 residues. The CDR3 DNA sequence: TGTGCCAGCAGCTTAGGCGGGAAATACGAGCAGTACTTC. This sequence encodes CASSLGGKYEQYF.

This CDR3 is CASSLEAARGETQYF. In nucleotides, the CDR3 is TGTGCCAGCAGCTTAGAAGCGGCTCGAGGGGAGACCCAGTACTTC. The rearrangement joins TRBV11-2 to TRBJ2-5; tentatively, D is TRBD2 (5 bases). Between the trimmed V and J ends, which lost 0 bases and 5 bases, there was a span of 13 bases. The length of the CDR3 is 15 residues. CDR1 is SGHAT, CDR2 FQNNGV, per germline.

The CDR3 loop is CASSRDKANYGYTF. The CDR3 nucleotides read TGTGCCAGCAGTCGGGACAAAGCTAACTATGGCTACACCTTC. V and J are TRBV27 and TRBJ1-2; a possible D gene is TRBD1 (6 bases). The CDR3 is 14 amino acids. Germline CDR1 is MNHEY and CDR2 is SMNVEV (reference sequence). V lost 5 bases to trimming and J lost 0 bases, with 10 bases between them.

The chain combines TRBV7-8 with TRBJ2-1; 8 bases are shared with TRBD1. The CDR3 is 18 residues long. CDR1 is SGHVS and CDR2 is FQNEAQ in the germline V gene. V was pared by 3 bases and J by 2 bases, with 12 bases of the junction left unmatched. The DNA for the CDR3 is TGTGCCAGCAGCTTCGCCAGGGGGCCCCGGAAGGCCTACAATGAGCAGTTCTTC. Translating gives CASSFARGPRKAYNEQFF.

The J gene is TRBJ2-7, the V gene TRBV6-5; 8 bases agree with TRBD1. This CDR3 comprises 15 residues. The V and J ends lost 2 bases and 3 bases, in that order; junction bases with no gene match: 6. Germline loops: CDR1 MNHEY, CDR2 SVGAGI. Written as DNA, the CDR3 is TGTGCCAGCAGTTACCGGGACAGGCGAAACTACGAGCAGTACTTC. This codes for CASSYRDRRNYEQYF.

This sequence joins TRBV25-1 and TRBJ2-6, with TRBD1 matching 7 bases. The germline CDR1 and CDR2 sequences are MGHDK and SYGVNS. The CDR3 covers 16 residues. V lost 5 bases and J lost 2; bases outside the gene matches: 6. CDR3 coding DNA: TGTGCCAGCAGTAGATCTACAGGGGCTGGGGCCAACGTCCTGACTTTC. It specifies CASSRSTGAGANVLTF.

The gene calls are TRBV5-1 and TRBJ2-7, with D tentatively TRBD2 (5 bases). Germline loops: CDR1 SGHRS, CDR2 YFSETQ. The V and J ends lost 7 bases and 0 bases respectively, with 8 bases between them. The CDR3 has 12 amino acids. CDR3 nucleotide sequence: TGCGCCAGCCGGGGAAACTCCTACGAGCAGTACTTC. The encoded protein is CASRGNSYEQYF. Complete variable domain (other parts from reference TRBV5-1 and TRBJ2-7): KAGVTQTPRYLIKTRGQQVTLSCSPISGHRSVSWYQQTPGQGLQFLFEYFSETQRNKGNFPGRFSGRQFSNSRSEMNVSTLELGDSALYLCASRGNSYEQYFGPGTRLTVT.

CDR3 sequence reads: CAWSTRTGNYGYTF. The CDR3 coding sequence is TGTGCCTGGAGTACACGGACGGGAAACTATGGCTACACCTTC. This rearrangement joins TRBV30 to TRBJ1-2; D is unresolved. This CDR3 comprises 14 residues. Trimming removed 2 bases from V and 2 bases from J, with 12 bases in between. The germline gives CDR1 GTSNPN, CDR2 SVGIG (reference sequence).

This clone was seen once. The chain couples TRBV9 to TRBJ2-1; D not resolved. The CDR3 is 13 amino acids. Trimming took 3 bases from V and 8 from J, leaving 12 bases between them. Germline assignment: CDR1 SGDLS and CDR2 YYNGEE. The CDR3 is CASSALGYDEQFF. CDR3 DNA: TGTGCCAGCAGCGCTCTCGGGTACGATGAGCAGTTCTTC.

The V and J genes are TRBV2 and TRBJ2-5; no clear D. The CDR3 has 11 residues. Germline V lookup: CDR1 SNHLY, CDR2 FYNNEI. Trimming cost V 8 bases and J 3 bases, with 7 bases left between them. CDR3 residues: CASSVKETQYF. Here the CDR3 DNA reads TGTGCCAGCTCGGTCAAAGAGACCCAGTACTTC.